This entry describes one T cell receptor beta chain. Its antigen is unknown. The record has no base qualities; no much larger clone is one base away. Taken from the germline V gene, the CDR1 and CDR2 loops are SGHAT and FQNNGV. V sheds 2 bases and J sheds 4 bases, leaving 14 bases between their ends. The CDR3 contains 16 residues, cysteine and phenylalanine counted. Only the CDR3 region is kept as DNA, spanning 48 bases read in frame from base 1. The library was made by the immunoSEQ multiplex PCR assay. Imported from immuneACCESS, the table was reduced by TCRdb to in-frame sequences with V and J called. These copies leave out some clones; in studies compared against another copy, an unresolved V gene accounts for under half, and the cause of the remainder is not known. For this sample the table gives around 80,000 clones, of which under 85% were detected only once. The biggest ten clones account for approximately 0.81% of the sample.

The source of the sample is a study of radiotherapy plus CTLA-4 blockade in lung cancer (dated by TCRdb to the late 2010s). Study-wide context: Objective responses were observed in roughly a sixth of enrolled patients, and disease control was achieved in less than 40%.

What the work shows at the level of the full study, not this receptor alone: Increased serum interferon-beta after radiation, together with early dynamic changes in blood T cell clones, were reported to be the strongest predictors of response. After treatment with radiotherapy and ipilimumab, TCR clones that came from tumors expanded in the peripheral blood.

In this study, focal radiation therapy paired with CTLA-4 blockade (ipilimumab) was tested in patients who had chemo-refractory metastatic non-small-cell lung cancer. The rearranged chain carries TRBV11-2 and TRBJ2-2; no D segment can be confidently identified. The sequence came from a human donor with non-small cell lung cancer who had stable disease on radiotherapy plus ipilimumab. The sample in question was peripheral blood, obtained from a patient treated with radiotherapy plus ipilimumab. The nucleotide sequence reads TGTGCCAGCAGCTTAAGAGATGGACGACTCACCGGGGAGCTGTTTTTT. The translation is CASSLRDGRLTGELFF.